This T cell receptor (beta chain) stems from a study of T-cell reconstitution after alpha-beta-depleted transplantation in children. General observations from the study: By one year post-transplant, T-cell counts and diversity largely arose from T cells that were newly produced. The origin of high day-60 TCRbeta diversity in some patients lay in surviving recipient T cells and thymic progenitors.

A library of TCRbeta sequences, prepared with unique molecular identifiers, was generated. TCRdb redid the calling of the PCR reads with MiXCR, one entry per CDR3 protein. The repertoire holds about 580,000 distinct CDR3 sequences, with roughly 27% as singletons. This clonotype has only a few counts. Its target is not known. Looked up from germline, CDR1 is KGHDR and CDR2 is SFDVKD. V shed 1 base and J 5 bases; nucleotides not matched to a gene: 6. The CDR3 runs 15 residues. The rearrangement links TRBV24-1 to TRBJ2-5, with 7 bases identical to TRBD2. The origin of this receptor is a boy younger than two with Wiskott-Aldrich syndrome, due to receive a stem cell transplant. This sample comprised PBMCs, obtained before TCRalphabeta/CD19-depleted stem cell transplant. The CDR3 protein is CATSDFPGGGETQYF. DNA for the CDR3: TGTGCCACCAGTGATTTCCCGGGAGGTGGCGAGACCCAGTACTTC.